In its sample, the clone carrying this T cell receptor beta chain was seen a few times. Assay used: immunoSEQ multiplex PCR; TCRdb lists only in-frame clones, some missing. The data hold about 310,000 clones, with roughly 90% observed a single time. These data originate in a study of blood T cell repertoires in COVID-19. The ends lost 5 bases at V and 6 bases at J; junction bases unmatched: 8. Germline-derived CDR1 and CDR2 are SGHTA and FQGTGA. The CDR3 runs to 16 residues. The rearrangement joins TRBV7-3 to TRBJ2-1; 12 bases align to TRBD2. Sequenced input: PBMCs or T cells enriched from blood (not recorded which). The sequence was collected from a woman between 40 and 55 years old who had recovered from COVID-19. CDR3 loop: CASSLSLAGGFNEQFF. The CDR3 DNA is TGTGCCAGCAGCCTTTCACTAGCGGGAGGTTTCAATGAGCAGTTCTTC.